The 24 T cell receptor beta chains below were found in one sample sequenced in a study of human T cells and chemical hapten exposure. TCRdb re-called the 5' RACE reads with MiXCR, one entry per CDR3 protein. The data show tens of thousands of distinct CDR3 sequences, 7.7% seen once. RNA extraction used unfractionated whole blood as the source of total RNA. Source of these receptors: a male donor in good health.

This clonotype occurred a few times. The chain links TRBV6-5 to TRBJ1-6, with D hard to call. Trimming took off 6 bases at V and 8 bases at J, with 14 bases between the two ends. Germline CDR1 is MNHEY and CDR2 is SVGAGI. The CDR3 is 14 amino acids. The CDR3 spells CASSSLGYDSPLHF. In DNA, the CDR3 is TGTGCCAGCAGCTCCCTGGGGTACGATTCACCCCTCCACTTT.

This clonotype came up a few times. The CDR3 is CATKSMNTEAFF. CDR3 bases: TGTGCCACCAAGTCGATGAACACTGAAGCTTTCTTT. The V call is TRBV18, the J call TRBJ1-1; no reliable D call. V was trimmed by 10 bases and J by 0 bases, leaving 9 bases between them. CDR1 KGHSH and CDR2 LQKENI come from the germline V gene. The CDR3 covers 12 residues.

This clonotype was seen a handful of times. Germline and junction disagree at one end, which may indicate a read error. This sequence joins TRBV3-1 and TRBJ1-2; D not resolved. Per the germline V gene, CDR1 is LGHDT and CDR2 is YNNKEL (reference sequence). CDR3 length: 13 residues. The CDR3 sequence is CASSHGVAHGDTF. CDR3 coding DNA: TGTGCCAGCAGCCACGGCGTCGCCCATGGCGACACCTTC. Variable domain in full (rest from reference TRBV3-1 and TRBJ1-2): DTAVSQTPKYLVTQMGNDKSIKCEQNLGHDTMYWYKQDSKKFLKIMFSYNNKELIINETVPNRFSPKSPDKAHLNLHINSLELGDSAVYFCASSHGVAHGDTFGSGTRLTVV.

This clonotype was seen repeatedly, ten times or more. V usage is TRBV6-5 and J usage is TRBJ2-5, with TRBD2 identical over 10 bases. The CDR3 has 18 amino acids. Losses at the gene ends were 5 bases for V and 5 bases for J; bases not matched to a gene: 17. Germline V lookup: CDR1 MNHEY, CDR2 SVGAGI. CDR3 residues: CASSRAASLAGLPETQYF. The CDR3 DNA is TGTGCCAGCAGTCGGGCGGCCTCACTAGCGGGACTACCGGAGACCCAGTACTTC.

This clonotype showed up just a few times. This CDR3 reads CASNRYQPQHF. The DNA of the CDR3 is TGCGCCAGCAACCGGTATCAGCCCCAGCATTTT. The chain links TRBV5-1 to TRBJ1-5, with unresolved D. Germline V gives CDR1 SGHRS, CDR2 YFSETQ. CDR3 size: 11 residues. Trimming pared 6 bases from V and 5 bases from J, leaving 6 bases between.

V gene TRBV20-1 combines with J gene TRBJ1-2; TRBD1 matches at 8 bases. Germline-derived CDR1 and CDR2 are DFQATT and SNEGSKA (reference sequence). The trim removed 1 base at V and 2 bases at J, leaving 0 bases unmatched. This CDR3 contains 13 residues. The DNA for the CDR3 is TGCAGTGCTAGAGGACAGGGGAACTATGGCTACACCTTC. The encoded protein is CSARGQGNYGYTF.

This clonotype showed up just a few times. The chain carries TRBV18 and TRBJ2-3; a possible D gene is TRBD2 (6 bases). The germline gives CDR1 KGHSH, CDR2 LQKENI. Trimming shortened V by 1 base and J by 0 bases, and 14 bases separated the two germline ends. The CDR3 runs 17 residues. Written as DNA, the CDR3 is TGTGCCAGCTCACCACGCCGCGGGGCCGATAGCACAGATACGCAGTATTTT. Its translation: CASSPRRGADSTDTQYF.

In this sample, this clonotype turned up a few times. The chain combines TRBV29-1 with TRBJ1-2, with 7 bases lining up with TRBD1. V lost 7 bases, J lost 7 bases, and 12 bases stayed unmatched. This CDR3 has 13 residues. Germline assignment: CDR1 SQVTM and CDR2 ANQGSEA. In DNA, the CDR3 is TGCAGCGCTGTCCCCCGGGACAGAGGTGGCTACACCTTC. Translating it yields CSAVPRDRGGYTF.

This clonotype showed up just a few times. This chain connects TRBV7-6 to TRBJ2-5; tentative D call: TRBD1 (5 bases). Germline CDR1 and CDR2: SGHVS and FNYEAQ. V gave up 5 bases and J gave up 7 bases, with 26 bases separating them. The CDR3 contains 17 residues. The chain's CDR3 is CASSGIGQGNSRGTQYF. CDR3 sequence (DNA): TGTGCCAGCAGCGGTATCGGTCAGGGCAATTCTCGAGGGACCCAGTACTTC.

This clonotype occurred a few times. The chain uses TRBV6-2 or TRBV6-3 and TRBJ2-5; possible D gene TRBD1, 6 bases. Germline V gene sequence: CDR1 MNHEY, CDR2 SVGEGT. This CDR3 is 13 amino acids long. Trimming took 4 bases from V and 4 from J, leaving 10 bases between them. The CDR3 loop reads CASSWQGRETQYF. DNA for the CDR3: TGTGCCAGCAGTTGGCAGGGGAGAGAGACCCAGTACTTC.

This clonotype came up many times. As DNA, the CDR3 is TGTGCCAGCAGCTTAGTCGGGAGGAACACTGAAGCTTTCTTT. Protein: CASSLVGRNTEAFF. The chain is built from TRBV11-2 and TRBJ1-1, with unresolved D. V shed 1 base and J shed 1 base, with 7 bases lying between them. The CDR3 runs to 14 residues. Germline lookup yields CDR1 SGHAT and CDR2 FQNNGV.

The table lists this clonotype with many counts. The chain joins TRBV6-5 to TRBJ2-6; possible D gene TRBD2, 5 bases. V lost 6 bases to trimming and J lost 5 bases, with 11 bases between them. CDR3 size: 14 residues. CDR1 MNHEY and CDR2 SVGAGI come from the germline V gene. The CDR3 DNA follows: TGTGCCAGCAGAAACAGCGGCTGGGCCAACGTCCTGACTTTC. It is translated as CASRNSGWANVLTF.

This clonotype was observed many times. The V and J genes are TRBV20-1 and TRBJ2-3; D perhaps matches TRBD2 (5 bases). V lost 1 base, J lost 0 bases, and 8 bases lay in between. Germline V gene data show CDR1 as DFQATT and CDR2 as SNEGSKA (reference sequence). This CDR3 comprises 14 residues. Written as DNA, the CDR3 is TGCAGTGCTAGAGCGGGAATGAGCACAGATACGCAGTATTTT. As protein: CSARAGMSTDTQYF.

This clonotype was found many times. V usage is TRBV7-8 and J usage is TRBJ2-3, with 7 bases lining up with TRBD2. This CDR3 has 14 amino acids. CDR1 and CDR2 (germline): SGHVS, FQNEAQ. The V segment lost 5 bases and the J segment 5 bases; nucleotides outside the gene matches: 7. CDR3 coding DNA: TGTGCCAGCAGCCTGGGGACTATTTTAGATACGCAGTATTTT. Amino acids: CASSLGTILDTQYF.

The J gene is TRBJ2-1, the V gene TRBV6-2 or TRBV6-3; 10 bases agree with TRBD2. J was trimmed by 9 bases and V by 6 bases; bases with no gene match: 11. The germline CDR1 and CDR2 sequences are MNHEY and SVGEGT. The CDR3 runs to 15 residues. The CDR3 spells CASSQAGGIFPEQFF. CDR3 sequence (DNA): TGTGCCAGCAGCCAAGCGGGAGGGATCTTTCCTGAGCAGTTCTTC.

This clonotype showed up many times. The J gene is TRBJ1-1, the V gene TRBV2; perhaps TRBD1 as D (5 bases). This CDR3 spans 17 amino acids. Germline CDR1 and CDR2: SNHLY and FYNNEI. V was clipped by 6 bases and J by 2 bases, with 22 bases between them. In DNA, the CDR3 is TGTGCCAGCAGGCGCAGGGACGGGATTTCCTCTAACACTGAAGCTTTCTTT. Amino acid sequence: CASRRRDGISSNTEAFF.

The sample holds many counts of this clonotype. The genes are TRBV6-2 or TRBV6-3 and TRBJ2-3; D is ambiguous. Germline CDR1 is MNHEY and CDR2 is SVGEGT. Trimming pared 2 bases from V and 0 bases from J, leaving 12 bases between. The CDR3 has 16 amino acids. CDR3 DNA: TGTGCCAGCAGTTACGGGCAGGCACACAGCACAGATACGCAGTATTTT. Residues: CASSYGQAHSTDTQYF.

This clonotype showed up just a few times. The chain has TRBV6-1 and TRBJ2-1; 12 bases are a match to TRBD2. The ends lost 1 base at V and 6 bases at J; junction bases unmatched: 4. This CDR3 region has 16 residues. The V gene's germline CDR1 is MNHNS and CDR2 SASEGT. The CDR3 reads CASSEVGLAGFNEQFF. CDR3 bases: TGTGCCAGCAGTGAAGTAGGACTAGCGGGATTCAATGAGCAGTTCTTC.

The table lists this clonotype with many counts. V usage is TRBV2 and J usage is TRBJ2-2, with 7 bases fitting TRBD1. The CDR3 sequence is 16 residues long. After removal of 9 bases from V and 0 bases from J, the junction contained 10 bases not matched to a gene. Germline lookup yields CDR1 SNHLY and CDR2 FYNNEI. CDR3 region: CARKSQGVPNTGELFF. As DNA, the CDR3 is TGTGCCAGGAAAAGTCAGGGGGTGCCGAACACCGGGGAGCTGTTTTTT.

The rearrangement links TRBV7-9 to TRBJ1-3, with 8 nucleotides matching TRBD1. Germline-derived CDR1 and CDR2 are SEHNR and FQNEAQ (reference sequence). The CDR3 consists of 17 residues. Trimming cost V 6 bases and J 0 bases; bases outside gene matches: 10. In DNA, the CDR3 is TGTGCCAGCAGACATGCGACAGGGGCCCACTCTGGAAACACCATATATTTT. It specifies CASRHATGAHSGNTIYF.

This clonotype has just a few counts. The V and J genes are TRBV6-1 and TRBJ1-5; 9 bases align to TRBD1. The V gene end was trimmed by 2 bases and the J gene end by 4 bases; junction bases not matched to a gene: 9. Germline CDR1 MNHNS, CDR2 SASEGT. The length of the CDR3 is 17 residues. The CDR3 DNA reads as TGTGCCAGCAGTGAAAACCAGGGACAGGGTTGGAATCAGCCCCAGCATTTT. Protein: CASSENQGQGWNQPQHF.

This clonotype was detected ten times or more. The chain is built from TRBV29-1 and TRBJ2-7; a possible D gene is TRBD2 (5 bases). Deletions cut 5 bases from V and 5 bases from J, with 16 bases between. The CDR3 extends over 13 amino acids. CDR1 and CDR2 (germline): SQVTM, ANQGSEA. The chain's CDR3 is CSVSTTGRNEQYF. In DNA, the CDR3 is TGCAGCGTTTCAACTACGGGGAGAAACGAGCAGTACTTC.

Only a few counts were recorded for this clonotype. This rearrangement joins TRBV29-1 to TRBJ1-4, with 7 bases identical to TRBD1. The trim removed 4 bases at V and 5 bases at J, leaving 7 bases unmatched. Germline CDR1 SQVTM, CDR2 ANQGSEA. The CDR3 has 14 amino acids. This CDR3 is CSVAHLTGNEKLFF. As DNA, the CDR3 is TGCAGCGTTGCCCACCTGACAGGGAATGAAAAACTGTTTTTT.

This clonotype came up a few times. This chain connects TRBV4-2 to TRBJ1-4; 7 positions match TRBD1. Germline values: CDR1 LGHNA, CDR2 YNFKEQ. The CDR3 length is 16 residues. V lost 4 bases and J lost 4; bases outside the gene matches: 9. The CDR3 loop reads CASSRQGPGGNEKLFF. The DNA for the CDR3 is TGTGCCAGCAGCCGCCAGGGACCAGGGGGTAATGAAAAACTGTTTTTT.